A selection of T cell receptor beta chains follows, all from one sample in a study of Ad26.COV2.S vaccination and SARS-CoV-2 variants. Sequenced by immunoSEQ multiplex PCR; TCRdb stores in-frame clones only, minus some. The table includes some 190,000 clones, roughly 87% detected once. This sample comprised peripheral blood, obtained after recovery from COVID-19. The source of these receptors is a human donor who had recovered from COVID-19. The CDR3 runs from the conserved cysteine through the conserved F or W. A D gene is named only where the DNA matches it firmly. Clone size appears in some rows only: once, few, many, or a class for an expanded clone.

size: once; D: NA; V: TRBV4-2; J: TRBJ2-1; CDR3: CASSHPGRYNEQFF; DNA: TGTGCCAGCAGCCACCCGGGCCGCTACAATGAGCAGTTCTTC
size: NA; D: NA; V: TRBV19; J: TRBJ2-2; CDR3: CASSVYTGELFF; DNA: TGTGCCAGTAGTGTTTATACCGGGGAGCTGTTTTTT
size: NA; D: TRBD1; V: TRBV6-1; J: TRBJ1-3; CDR3: CASSELDRGNTIYF; DNA: TGTGCCAGCAGTGAACTCGACAGGGGCAACACCATATATTTT
size: NA; D: NA; V: TRBV2; J: TRBJ1-5; CDR3: CASSEGRAGQPQHF; DNA: TGTGCCAGCAGTGAGGGCAGGGCGGGTCAGCCCCAGCATTTT
size: NA; D: NA; V: TRBV21-1; J: TRBJ2-1; CDR3: CASSPTSGASYNEQFF; DNA: TGTGCCAGCAGTCCGACTAGCGGGGCCTCCTACAATGAGCAGTTCTTC
size: few; D: NA; V: TRBV2; J: TRBJ2-2; CDR3: CASSPGLYTGELFF; DNA: TGTGCCAGCAGTCCGGGACTCTATACCGGGGAGCTGTTTTTT
size: NA; D: TRBD1; V: TRBV11-2; J: TRBJ2-3; CDR3: CASRLGGSRYTDTQYF; DNA: TGTGCCAGCAGACTAGGGGGCTCGAGGTACACAGATACGCAGTATTTT
size: NA; D: TRBD1; V: TRBV9; J: TRBJ2-7; CDR3: CASIPPGTGQYEQYF; DNA: TGTGCCAGCATCCCTCCCGGGACAGGTCAATACGAGCAGTACTTC
size: NA; D: NA; V: TRBV5-8; J: TRBJ1-5; CDR3: CASSLEGHRDQPQHF; DNA: TGTGCCAGCAGCTTGGAGGGACACAGAGATCAGCCCCAGCATTTT
size: NA; D: NA; V: TRBV5-1; J: TRBJ1-2; CDR3: CASSSEGYGYTF; DNA: TGCGCCAGCAGCTCTGAGGGCTATGGCTACACCTTC
size: NA; D: TRBD2; V: TRBV5-1; J: TRBJ2-3; CDR3: CASSLAPRLAGRGGTDTQYF; DNA: TGCGCCAGCAGCTTGGCCCCGCGGCTAGCGGGGAGGGGGGGCACAGATACGCAGTATTTT
size: NA; D: NA; V: TRBV5-4; J: TRBJ1-2; CDR3: CASSLYGGLSYTF; DNA: TGTGCCAGCAGCTTGTATGGGGGATTGAGCTACACCTTC
size: NA; D: NA; V: TRBV30; J: TRBJ1-1; CDR3: CAWRERMNTEAFF; DNA: TGTGCCTGGAGAGAGAGAATGAACACTGAAGCTTTCTTT
size: NA; D: TRBD1; V: TRBV18; J: TRBJ2-4; CDR3: CASSPPGGNIQYF; DNA: TGTGCCAGTTCACCACCAGGGGGAAACATTCAGTACTTC
size: NA; D: NA; V: TRBV5-5; J: TRBJ1-1; CDR3: CASSLLLNTEAFF; DNA: TGTGCCAGCAGTCTATTACTGAACACTGAAGCTTTCTTT
size: NA; D: TRBD1; V: TRBV4-1; J: TRBJ2-3; CDR3: CASSQGTGGTDTQYF; DNA: TGCGCCAGCAGCCAAGGGACAGGGGGCACAGATACGCAGTATTTT
size: NA; D: NA; V: TRBV5-1; J: TRBJ2-2; CDR3: CASSLHYTGELFF; DNA: TGCGCCAGCAGCCTGCATTACACCGGGGAGCTGTTTTTT
size: NA; D: NA; V: TRBV28; J: TRBJ2-5; CDR3: CASTPPRQETQYF; DNA: TGTGCCAGCACCCCCCCCCGACAAGAGACCCAGTACTTC
size: NA; D: NA; V: TRBV6-2/TRBV6-3; J: TRBJ2-3; CDR3: CASSSSTSTDTQYF; DNA: TGTGCCAGCAGTTCGTCTACTAGCACAGATACGCAGTATTTT
size: NA; D: NA; V: TRBV5-1; J: TRBJ2-7; CDR3: CASSFYGGSYEQYF; DNA: TGCGCCAGCAGCTTTTACGGCGGTTCCTACGAGCAGTACTTC
size: NA; D: NA; V: TRBV7-9; J: TRBJ2-4; CDR3: CASSPFPKNIQYF; DNA: TGTGCCAGCAGCCCCTTCCCCAAAAACATTCAGTACTTC
size: NA; D: NA; V: TRBV2; J: TRBJ2-2; CDR3: CASRAQTGGELFF; DNA: TGTGCCAGCAGGGCACAAACGGGCGGGGAGCTGTTTTTT
size: NA; D: NA; V: TRBV18; J: TRBJ2-5; CDR3: CASSGPQETQYF; DNA: TGTGCCAGCTCAGGCCCGCAAGAGACCCAGTACTTC
size: NA; D: NA; V: TRBV2; J: TRBJ1-2; CDR3: CASSLSLENYGYTF; DNA: TGTGCCAGCTCCTTATCGCTTGAGAACTATGGCTACACCTTC
size: NA; D: TRBD2; V: TRBV6-5; J: TRBJ2-4; CDR3: CASRIAGGSKNIQYF; DNA: TGTGCCAGCAGGATAGCGGGGGGGTCCAAAAACATTCAGTACTTC
size: few; D: TRBD1; V: TRBV4-2; J: TRBJ1-5; CDR3: CASSQGTGGNQPQHF; DNA: TGTGCCAGCAGCCAAGGGACAGGAGGCAATCAGCCCCAGCATTTT
size: NA; D: NA; V: TRBV15; J: TRBJ1-2; CDR3: CATSRRSNYGYTF; DNA: TGTGCCACCAGCCGCAGGAGTAACTATGGCTACACCTTC